These 29 T cell receptor beta chains were sequenced from one sample in a study of T-cell memory formation after mild COVID-19. TCRdb redid the calling of the 5' RACE reads with MiXCR, one entry per CDR3 protein. The data contain about 150,000 distinct CDR3 sequences, about 6% of them singletons. The sample taken for sequencing was PBMCs or a T cell subset sorted from them (not recorded which). The receptors here all came from an adult woman who had mild COVID-19 (a few samples of this study predate the infection). Cell type and time point are not known.

The rearrangement joins TRBV12-3 or TRBV12-4 to TRBJ1-3; D is perhaps TRBD1 (5 bases). The CDR3 has 13 residues. V gave up 6 bases and J gave up 6 bases, with 12 bases separating them. CDR3 DNA sequence: TGTGCCAGCAGCCCGGGGGTCATAAACACCATATATTTT. Protein: CASSPGVINTIYF.

This clonotype was observed many times. The chain couples TRBV15 to TRBJ2-7, with D unclear. The CDR3 is 14 residues long. Trimming left V 0 bases short and J 0 bases short, with 6 bases between. Germline lookup yields CDR1 LNHNV and CDR2 YYDKDF (reference sequence). The CDR3 spells CATSRDRPSYEQYF. The CDR3 coding sequence is TGTGCCACCAGCAGAGATCGGCCCTCCTACGAGCAGTACTTC.

This clonotype has more than one count but fewer than ten. The chain joins TRBV7-9 to TRBJ1-2; 7 bases are a match to TRBD1. Trimming took 5 bases from V and 2 from J; bases not matched to a gene: 8. The V gene's germline CDR1 is SEHNR and CDR2 FQNEAQ (reference sequence). This CDR3 contains 15 residues. CDR3 loop: CASSPPTGTNYGYTF. CDR3 in DNA: TGTGCCAGCAGCCCCCCGACAGGGACCAACTATGGCTACACCTTC.

This clonotype came up a few times. V gene TRBV12-3 or TRBV12-4 combines with J gene TRBJ2-4, with TRBD2 matching over 10 bases. The J segment lost 10 bases and the V segment lost 6 bases, leaving 6 bases of the junction unmatched. The CDR3 extends over 13 amino acids. The CDR3 loop is CASSPSGSWIQYF. DNA for the CDR3: TGTGCCAGCAGCCCTAGCGGGAGTTGGATTCAGTACTTC.

This clonotype was counted many times. The chain links TRBV29-1 to TRBJ1-2, with TRBD1 matching over 7 bases. The V gene's germline CDR1 is SQVTM and CDR2 ANQGSEA. With 5 bases clipped from V and 3 bases from J, the junction kept 3 bases outside the gene matches. The CDR3 is made up of 12 amino acids. CDR3 sequence (DNA): TGCAGCGTTCAACAGGGGTACTATGGCTACACCTTC. This codes for CSVQQGYYGYTF.

The chain carries TRBV12-3 or TRBV12-4 and TRBJ1-1; TRBD1 agrees at 10 bases. The CDR3 has 15 amino acids. The J segment lost 6 bases and the V segment lost 5 bases, leaving 9 bases of the junction unmatched. The CDR3 DNA follows: TGTGCCAGCAGTCCTACGACAGGGGGCTGGGCTGAAGCTTTCTTT. It is translated as CASSPTTGGWAEAFF.

This clonotype was observed at least ten times. Here the CDR3 DNA reads TGCGCCAGCAGGCCGCCGGGACAGGGCAACACCGGGGAGCTGTTTTTT. It yields the protein CASRPPGQGNTGELFF. The chain joins TRBV5-1 to TRBJ2-2; 9 bases align to TRBD1. CDR3 length: 16 amino acids. Per germline, CDR1 SGHRS and CDR2 YFSETQ. J was trimmed by 2 bases and V by 5 bases; bases with no gene match: 7.

The sample holds a few counts of this clonotype. V is TRBV20-1 and J is TRBJ2-1; perhaps TRBD2 as D (5 bases). Germline CDR1 DFQATT, CDR2 SNEGSKA (reference sequence). V lost 6 bases and J 4 bases, leaving 16 bases between the germline ends. The CDR3 has 14 residues. In DNA, the CDR3 is TGCAGTGCACAGTCGCGGGCGGTGTACAATGAGCAGTTCTTC. It yields the protein CSAQSRAVYNEQFF.

This clonotype has a handful of counts. This chain uses TRBV5-1 with TRBJ2-1; 10 bases line up with TRBD2. V lost 2 bases, J lost 6 bases, and 5 bases stayed unmatched. The CDR3 is 15 amino acids. CDR1 SGHRS and CDR2 YFSETQ come from the germline V gene. This CDR3 reads CASSLYGLAANEQFF. CDR3 coding DNA: TGCGCCAGCAGCTTATATGGACTAGCGGCCAATGAGCAGTTCTTC.

The rearrangement uses TRBV29-1 and TRBJ1-2, with 8 bases matching TRBD1. Looked up from germline, CDR1 is SQVTM and CDR2 is ANQGSEA. V shed 4 bases and J 2 bases; nucleotides not matched to a gene: 9. The CDR3 is made up of 15 amino acids. The chain's CDR3 is CSVVAPGGRNYGYTF. The DNA for the CDR3 is TGCAGCGTTGTTGCCCCAGGGGGCAGAAACTATGGCTACACCTTC.

This chain connects TRBV7-9 to TRBJ2-3, with a weak D call TRBD2 (6 bases). CDR3 length: 14 amino acids. Germline values: CDR1 SEHNR, CDR2 FQNEAQ (reference sequence). Trimming took off 2 bases at V and 5 bases at J, with 11 bases between the two ends. The CDR3 here is CASSLRGTRDTQYF. The CDR3 DNA sequence: TGTGCCAGCAGCTTACGGGGGACCCGAGATACGCAGTATTTT.

This clonotype has a handful of counts. The chain is built from TRBV7-2 and TRBJ2-1, with TRBD2 identical over 9 bases. The CDR3 totals 15 residues. Germline lookup yields CDR1 SGHTA and CDR2 FQGNSA. With V trimmed by 6 bases and J by 4 bases, 7 bases remained unmatched. The CDR3 sequence is CASSLRTSEYNEQFF. CDR3 DNA sequence: TGTGCCAGCAGTTTACGGACTAGCGAGTACAATGAGCAGTTCTTC.

This clonotype came up many times. The gene calls are TRBV5-1 and TRBJ2-7; 7 bases align to TRBD1. Germline V CDR1 and CDR2: SGHRS, YFSETQ. This CDR3 comprises 14 residues. The trim removed 7 bases at V and 6 bases at J, leaving 13 bases unmatched. CDR3: CASSPGQRVAEQYF. The CDR3 nucleotides read TGCGCCAGCTCACCGGGACAGAGGGTTGCCGAGCAGTACTTC.

The sample holds many counts of this clonotype. The genes are TRBV27 and TRBJ2-2; D gene ambiguous. Germline loops: CDR1 MNHEY, CDR2 SMNVEV (reference sequence). This CDR3 has 16 residues. The V gene lost 5 bases and the J gene lost 9 bases, with 22 bases spanning the gap. CDR3 coding DNA: TGTGCCAGCAGTCCCACCAGGAGTCTTTACGGGTGGGAGCTGTTTTTT. It is translated as CASSPTRSLYGWELFF.

This clonotype was found many times. This chain joins TRBV5-5 and TRBJ1-4; weak D call: TRBD1 (5 bases). CDR1 is SGHKS, CDR2 YYEKEE, per germline (reference sequence). V shed 4 bases and J shed 3 bases, with 13 bases lying between them. The CDR3 has 15 residues. CDR3 nucleotides: TGTGCCAGCAGCCATGACCCGGGGGCTAATGAAAAACTGTTTTTT. Its translation is CASSHDPGANEKLFF.

In this sample, this clonotype turned up many times. The chain employs TRBV4-1 and TRBJ2-1; 13 bases map to TRBD2. J gave up 9 bases and V 4 bases, and 6 bases lay outside the gene matches. The germline V gene has CDR1 MGHRA and CDR2 YSYEKL. This CDR3 has 15 residues. The CDR3 reads CASSPRLAGGGEQFF. The DNA for the CDR3 is TGCGCCAGCAGCCCTCGACTAGCGGGGGGCGGTGAGCAGTTCTTC.

The table lists this clonotype with many counts. This chain uses TRBV2 with TRBJ2-1; D uncertain. CDR3 length: 11 amino acids. V was trimmed by 3 bases and J by 9 bases, leaving 6 bases between them. Germline lookup yields CDR1 SNHLY and CDR2 FYNNEI. The CDR3: CASSDMGEQFF. DNA for the CDR3: TGTGCCAGCAGTGATATGGGTGAGCAGTTCTTC.

This clonotype was observed many times. This chain links TRBV5-1 with TRBJ2-5; D gene ambiguous. The CDR3 contains 15 residues. Trimming pared 0 bases from V and 5 bases from J, leaving 14 bases between. Germline CDR1 SGHRS, CDR2 YFSETQ. CDR3 region: CASSLVGGPGETQYF. The CDR3 region has the DNA TGCGCCAGCAGCTTGGTCGGCGGACCTGGCGAGACCCAGTACTTC. Filled out from reference TRBV5-1 and TRBJ2-5, the complete variable domain reads KAGVTQTPRYLIKTRGQQVTLSCSPISGHRSVSWYQQTPGQGLQFLFEYFSETQRNKGNFPGRFSGRQFSNSRSEMNVSTLELGDSALYLCASSLVGGPGETQYFGPGTRLLVL.

This clonotype was detected many times. The gene calls are TRBV2 and TRBJ2-2, with D possibly TRBD1 on 6 matching bases. V was shortened by 8 bases and J by 7 bases, with 17 bases between the two germline ends. Germline CDR1 reads SNHLY; CDR2 reads FYNNEI. The CDR3 has 14 amino acids. The CDR3 loop reads CASGAGAMGGELFF. The CDR3 bases are TGTGCCAGCGGGGCAGGGGCGATGGGCGGGGAGCTGTTTTTT.

In its sample, this clonotype was seen many times. This rearrangement joins TRBV20-1 to TRBJ2-5, with 11 bases aligning to TRBD2. The germline V gene encodes CDR1 DFQATT and CDR2 SNEGSKA (reference sequence). V was pared by 0 bases and J by 0 bases, with 12 bases of the junction left unmatched. The CDR3 totals 19 residues. The CDR3 here is CSARDASGLAGGNQETQYF. The CDR3 DNA reads TGCAGTGCTAGAGATGCCTCGGGGCTAGCGGGGGGAAACCAAGAGACCCAGTACTTC.

This clonotype was detected only a few times. The V and J genes are TRBV3-1 and TRBJ2-3, with 13 bases matching TRBD2. In germline, CDR1 is LGHDT, CDR2 YNNKEL (reference sequence). The CDR3 contains 15 residues. Trimming cost V 4 bases and J 4 bases; bases outside gene matches: 2. This chain's CDR3 is CASSPGLAGADTQYF. Here the CDR3 DNA reads TGTGCCAGCAGCCCCGGACTAGCGGGGGCAGATACGCAGTATTTT.

J is TRBJ2-7 and V is TRBV4-3; D call uncertain. V lost 0 bases and J lost 2, with 11 bases in between. Germline V CDR1 and CDR2: LGHNA, YSLEER. This CDR3 has 15 residues. CDR3 sequence: CASSQDFTTAYEQYF. DNA of the CDR3: TGCGCCAGCAGCCAAGATTTTACCACCGCCTACGAGCAGTACTTC.

This clonotype came up many times. V usage is TRBV20-1 and J usage is TRBJ1-1; D might be TRBD1 (6 bases). CDR1 and CDR2 from the germline V gene are DFQATT and SNEGSKA (reference sequence). The length of the CDR3 is 15 residues. The V end was cut by 0 bases, the J end by 1 base, with 12 bases between. The CDR3 coding sequence is TGCAGTGCTAGAGATCGGGGGGCGAGGAACACTGAAGCTTTCTTT. This translates into CSARDRGARNTEAFF.

V and J are TRBV4-2 and TRBJ2-2; 10 bases are a match to TRBD2. The V segment lost 0 bases and the J segment 6 bases; nucleotides outside the gene matches: 4. Germline CDR1 is LGHNA and CDR2 is YNFKEQ. CDR3 size: 16 residues. The CDR3 spells CASSQDTSGTAGELFF. The CDR3 DNA reads as TGTGCCAGCAGCCAAGACACTAGCGGGACAGCCGGGGAGCTGTTTTTT.

This clonotype was seen at least ten times. The chain carries TRBV5-1 and TRBJ2-1, with TRBD2 matching over 10 bases. J gave up 7 bases and V 4 bases, and 5 bases lay outside the gene matches. Per germline, CDR1 SGHRS and CDR2 YFSETQ. This CDR3 spans 14 amino acids. The CDR3 sequence is CASSPRTSGNEQFF. The CDR3 DNA follows: TGCGCCAGCAGCCCGCGGACTAGCGGTAATGAGCAGTTCTTC.

This clonotype showed up many times. V and J are TRBV7-9 and TRBJ2-1; D call uncertain. V was pared by 2 bases and J by 1 base, with 9 bases between. Per the germline V gene, CDR1 is SEHNR and CDR2 is FQNEAQ (reference sequence). The CDR3 loop spans 15 amino acids. The chain's CDR3 is CASSLRASSYNEQFF. In DNA form, the CDR3 reads TGTGCCAGCAGCTTAAGGGCGAGTTCCTACAATGAGCAGTTCTTC.

This clonotype has just a few counts. At one end the junction does not follow the germline gene, possibly because of a read error. The J gene is TRBJ2-1, the V gene TRBV7-2; TRBD2 is a possible D gene (5 bases). Germline loops: CDR1 SGHTA, CDR2 FQGNSA. The CDR3 has 15 residues. The CDR3, as DNA: TGTTCCAGCAGCGCGGACTCCCTTTCGCACAATGAGCAGTTCTTC. Encoded protein: CSSSADSLSHNEQFF. Complete variable domain (other parts from reference TRBV7-2 and TRBJ2-1): GAGVSQSPSNKVTEKGKDVELRCDPISGHTALYWYRQSLGQGLEFLIYFQGNSAPDKSGLPSDRFSAERTGGSVSTLTIQRTQQEDSAVYLCSSSADSLSHNEQFFGPGTRLTVL.

In this sample, this clonotype turned up a few times. The chain employs TRBV7-9 and TRBJ2-7; TRBD1 matches 8 bases. The CDR3 spans 15 residues. V was clipped by 3 bases and J by 3 bases; unmatched bases: 7. CDR1 and CDR2 from the germline V gene are SEHNR and FQNEAQ (reference sequence). The CDR3 loop is CASSFKAGTGYEQYF. CDR3 sequence (DNA): TGTGCCAGCAGCTTTAAAGCCGGGACAGGCTACGAGCAGTACTTC.

Regarding this clonotype: This may stem from a read error, because a much larger clone lies one nucleotide away. This chain uses TRBV20-1 with TRBJ2-7, with 8 bases lining up with TRBD2. Germline V gene lookup returns CDR1 DFQATT and CDR2 SNEGSKA (reference sequence). This CDR3 contains 12 residues. The CDR3 nucleotides are TGCAGGGCCCCGGGAGCGGGGGTGGGGCAGTACTTC. This translates into CRAPGAGVGQYF.